The 29 T cell receptor beta chains given below trace back to one sample, sequenced in a study of blood T cell repertoires in COVID-19 (dated by TCRdb to 2020 to 2021). Library preparation was by the immunoSEQ multiplex PCR assay. TCRdb retrieved this table from immuneACCESS and kept in-frame rearrangements only. Not all clones are present; in checked studies, unresolved V genes account for under half, and no reason is known for the remainder. Across this sample there are under 250,000 clones, with roughly 80% seen only once. The biggest ten clones account for approximately 6.3% of the sample. Source material: peripheral blood. These TCRs come from a woman in her sixties or seventies with active or convalescent COVID-19.

The rearrangement links TRBV7-8 to TRBJ2-5, with TRBD1 matching 8 bases. The CDR3 loop spans 16 amino acids. Germline assignment: CDR1 SGHVS and CDR2 FQNEAQ. Unmatched junction bases numbered 10, after V lost 1 base and J lost 6 bases. CDR3 DNA sequence: TGTGCCAGCAGCTTAGTTGATGGACAGGGCGGACAGACCCAGTACTTC. This gives the protein CASSLVDGQGGQTQYF. The entire variable domain, with the rest obtained from reference TRBV7-8 and TRBJ2-5, is as follows: GAGVSQSPRYKVAKRGQDVALRCDPISGHVSLFWYQQALGQGPEFLTYFQNEAQLDKSGLPSDRFFAERPEGSVSTLKIQRTQQEDSAVYLCASSLVDGQGGQTQYFGPGTRLLVL.

This chain joins TRBV2 and TRBJ1-5; 8 bases are a match to TRBD1. Germline V gene data show CDR1 as SNHLY and CDR2 as FYNNEI. This CDR3 spans 14 amino acids. The V and J ends lost 6 bases and 4 bases, in that order; junction bases with no gene match: 5. The CDR3 reads CASRRTGKNQPQHF. DNA of the CDR3: TGTGCCAGCAGGCGGACAGGGAAGAATCAGCCCCAGCATTTT.

V gene TRBV7-6 combines with J gene TRBJ2-1; the match to TRBD2 covers 8 bases. The CDR3 sequence is 18 residues long. V gave up 1 base and J gave up 6 bases; unmatched junction bases: 14. Per germline, CDR1 SGHVS and CDR2 FNYEAQ. The CDR3 loop reads CASSLEITGAGGGNEQFF. CDR3 DNA sequence: TGTGCCAGCAGCTTAGAGATTACCGGGGCGGGAGGAGGCAATGAGCAGTTCTTC. The entire variable domain, with the rest obtained from reference TRBV7-6 and TRBJ2-1, is as follows: GAGVSQSPRYKVTKRGQDVALRCDPISGHVSLYWYRQALGQGPEFLTYFNYEAQQDKSGLPNDRFSAERPEGSISTLTIQRTEQRDSAMYRCASSLEITGAGGGNEQFFGPGTRLTVL.

The V and J genes are TRBV4-2 and TRBJ2-1; 10 bases align to TRBD2. V was clipped by 2 bases and J by 2 bases; unmatched bases: 3. The CDR3 is 16 amino acids. Germline CDR1 LGHNA, CDR2 YNFKEQ. CDR3 in amino acids: CASSQTTSGTYNEQFF. CDR3 sequence (DNA): TGTGCCAGCAGCCAAACAACTAGCGGGACCTACAATGAGCAGTTCTTC.

The chain is built from TRBV14 and TRBJ2-1; 8 positions agree with TRBD2. In germline, CDR1 is SGHDN, CDR2 FVKESK. There are 16 residues in the CDR3. V was pared by 0 bases and J by 7 bases, with 8 bases of the junction left unmatched. CDR3 DNA: TGTGCCAGCAGCCAAGAGGGAGCGGGGGTGCGGAATGAGCAGTTCTTC. It is translated as CASSQEGAGVRNEQFF.

The chain couples TRBV6-5 to TRBJ1-2, with D tentatively TRBD1 (5 bases). V was clipped by 6 bases and J by 7 bases, with 12 bases between them. The CDR3 has 12 amino acids. Germline V gene sequence: CDR1 MNHEY, CDR2 SVGAGI. CDR3 amino acids: CASRGGSFGYTF. As DNA, the CDR3 is TGTGCCAGCAGGGGGGGAAGCTTTGGCTACACCTTC.

This clone has a single count. The CDR3 DNA sequence: TGTGCCTGGAACCGCCCACAGGCGGGAGAAAAACTGTTTTTT. This sequence encodes CAWNRPQAGEKLFF. The genes are TRBV30 and TRBJ1-4; D is possibly TRBD1 (5 bases). CDR3 length equals 14 residues. CDR1 is GTSNPN and CDR2 is SVGIG in the germline V gene (reference sequence). Deletions cut 4 bases from V and 8 bases from J, with 17 bases between.

This clone was counted only a few times. The chain links TRBV2 to TRBJ1-6, with D perhaps matching TRBD1 (5 bases). The germline CDR1 and CDR2 sequences are SNHLY and FYNNEI. The CDR3 extends over 14 amino acids. V was trimmed by 1 base and J by 9 bases, leaving 10 bases between them. This chain's CDR3 is CASSEGQGRSPLHF. CDR3 coding DNA: TGTGCCAGCAGTGAAGGGCAGGGCCGTTCACCCCTCCACTTT. Based on the CDR3 plus reference TRBV2 and TRBJ1-6, the full variable domain is EPEVTQTPSHQVTQMGQEVILRCVPISNHLYFYWYRQILGQKVEFLVSFYNNEISEKSEIFDDQFSVERPDGSNFTLKIRSTKLEDSAMYFCASSEGQGRSPLHFGNGTRLTVT.

V usage is TRBV6-4 and J usage is TRBJ2-7; no reliable D call. Germline V gene sequence: CDR1 MRHNA, CDR2 SNTAGT. Trimming stripped 8 bases from V and 0 bases from J, with 17 bases between. The CDR3 totals 15 residues. The chain's CDR3 is CASSSTADFSYEQYV. CDR3 bases: TGTGCCAGCTCAAGTACGGCCGACTTCTCCTACGAGCAGTACGTC.

The chain combines TRBV9 with TRBJ2-7; no firm D call. With 0 bases removed from V and 2 bases from J, the gap between germline ends came to 9 bases. This CDR3 comprises 14 residues. CDR1 is SGDLS and CDR2 is YYNGEE in the germline V gene. The CDR3 region is CASSVAHSPYEQYF. The CDR3 nucleotides are TGTGCCAGCAGCGTAGCTCACTCCCCCTACGAGCAGTACTTC.

The DNA of the CDR3 is TGTGCCAGCAGCCAAGACGCGATCGGGTTCTACAATGAGCAGTTCTTC. It translates to CASSQDAIGFYNEQFF. V usage is TRBV3-1 (or the pseudogene TRBV3-2) and J usage is TRBJ2-1; unclear D gene. Germline loops: CDR1 LGHDT, CDR2 YNNKEL (reference sequence). There are 16 residues in the CDR3. The ends were cut back, 0 bases at V and 3 bases at J, with 12 bases in the middle.

The chain couples TRBV6-2 or TRBV6-3 to TRBJ1-5; D is unclear. Germline CDR1 MNHEY, CDR2 SVGEGT. CDR3 size: 13 residues. The V and J ends lost 3 bases and 0 bases respectively, with 3 bases between them. CDR3 in DNA: TGTGCCAGCAGTTATTATAGCAATCAGCCCCAGCATTTT. It specifies CASSYYSNQPQHF.

The chain has TRBV27 and TRBJ2-5; TRBD1 agrees at 7 bases. The CDR3 is made up of 14 amino acids. The germline V gene encodes CDR1 MNHEY and CDR2 SMNVEV (reference sequence). After removal of 6 bases from V and 1 base from J, the junction contained 5 bases not matched to a gene. CDR3 bases: TGTGCCAGCAGATCGGGACAGTTCCAAGAGACCCAGTACTTC. Translating gives CASRSGQFQETQYF.

This rearrangement joins TRBV3-1 (or the pseudogene TRBV3-2) to TRBJ1-1; D is unclear. Trimming shortened V by 1 base and J by 1 base, and 7 bases separated the two germline ends. Germline assignment: CDR1 LGHDT and CDR2 YNNKEL (reference sequence). The CDR3 loop spans 14 amino acids. CDR3: CASSQVGRNTEAFF. The CDR3 nucleotides are TGTGCCAGCAGCCAAGTCGGGAGGAACACTGAAGCTTTCTTT.

The V gene is TRBV28, the J gene TRBJ1-5; 10 bases align to TRBD1. The CDR3 consists of 14 residues. V lost 7 bases and J lost 7; bases outside the gene matches: 7. From germline, CDR1 is MDHEN and CDR2 SYDVKM. CDR3 residues: CASKTGGEEQPQHF. The CDR3 region has the DNA TGTGCCAGCAAGACAGGGGGCGAGGAACAGCCCCAGCATTTT.

The chain has TRBV19 and TRBJ2-3, with a weak D call TRBD2 (5 bases). Trimming took 1 base from V and 9 from J, leaving 8 bases between them. Germline V gene sequence: CDR1 LNHDA, CDR2 SQIVND (reference sequence). CDR3 length equals 12 residues. CDR3 nucleotides: TGTGCCAGTAGTATAGGGGCTAGCACGCAGTATTTT. Its protein product is CASSIGASTQYF.

V and J are TRBV9 and TRBJ1-2; D is unresolved. The CDR3 consists of 14 residues. CDR1 and CDR2 (germline): SGDLS, YYNGEE. V was cut by 0 bases and J by 8 bases, with 14 bases left in between. This CDR3 reads CASSVAVGAEGYTF. CDR3 nucleotides: TGTGCCAGCAGCGTAGCTGTCGGAGCTGAGGGCTACACCTTC.

V gene TRBV6-6 combines with J gene TRBJ2-7; D gene ambiguous. Per germline, CDR1 MNHNY and CDR2 SVGAGI (reference sequence). Trimming took 5 bases from V and 3 from J, leaving 8 bases between them. The CDR3 extends over 12 amino acids. The CDR3 region has the DNA TGTGCCAGCAGTCCCACGGGCTACGAGCAGTACTTC. It codes for CASSPTGYEQYF.

The chain uses TRBV18 and TRBJ1-2, with unresolved D. Germline-derived CDR1 and CDR2 are KGHSH and LQKENI. This CDR3 is built from 14 residues. V shed 4 bases and J shed 4 bases, with 13 bases lying between them. CDR3 amino acids: CASSLDGGPYGYTF. The CDR3 DNA sequence: TGTGCCAGCTCACTGGACGGAGGGCCCTATGGCTACACCTTC.

The chain has TRBV4-1 and TRBJ2-5; maybe TRBD2 (7 bases). The germline CDR1 and CDR2 sequences are MGHRA and YSYEKL. This CDR3 comprises 15 residues. V lost 3 bases, J lost 2 bases, and 13 bases lay in between. DNA of the CDR3: TGCGCCAGCAGCCAGAGGGGGGACTATCAAGAGACCCAGTACTTC. This sequence encodes CASSQRGDYQETQYF.

V and J are TRBV9 and TRBJ2-5, with 10 nucleotides matching TRBD2. From germline, CDR1 is SGDLS and CDR2 YYNGEE. The CDR3 is 15 residues long. J was trimmed by 3 bases and V by 0 bases; bases with no gene match: 2. DNA of the CDR3: TGTGCCAGCAGCGTAGTAGGACTAGCGGAAGAGACCCAGTACTTC. Protein: CASSVVGLAEETQYF.

This clone occurred a few times. The gene calls are TRBV6-6 and TRBJ2-2; D might be TRBD2 (5 bases). The germline gives CDR1 MNHNY, CDR2 SVGAGI (reference sequence). V was shortened by 6 bases and J by 5 bases, with 19 bases between the two germline ends. The CDR3 extends over 16 amino acids. CDR3 amino acids: CASRRGQDRNTGELFF. As DNA, the CDR3 is TGTGCCAGCAGGAGAGGGCAGGACCGAAATACCGGGGAGCTGTTTTTT.

The CDR3 region is CATSDGGAPAVFF. CDR3 bases: TGTGCCACCAGTGACGGGGGGGCCCCGGCTGTGTTCTTC. The chain couples TRBV24-1 to TRBJ2-1; 8 nucleotides match TRBD2. J gave up 15 bases and V 4 bases, and 10 bases lay outside the gene matches. CDR1 and CDR2 from the germline V gene are KGHDR and SFDVKD. The length of the CDR3 is 13 residues.

This chain links TRBV25-1 with TRBJ2-1, with 9 bases matching TRBD1. J was trimmed by 4 bases and V by 1 base; bases with no gene match: 5. Germline V gene data show CDR1 as MGHDK and CDR2 as SYGVNS. The CDR3 runs to 16 residues. The CDR3 region has the DNA TGTGCCAGCAGTGAATCGCTGGACAGGGGATACAATGAGCAGTTCTTC. Its protein product is CASSESLDRGYNEQFF.

The J gene is TRBJ1-1, the V gene TRBV5-1, with a possible D match to TRBD1 (6 bases). The CDR3 is 14 amino acids. V lost 0 bases and J 5 bases, leaving 11 bases between the germline ends. Germline V CDR1 and CDR2: SGHRS, YFSETQ. The CDR3 loop reads CASSLADRRTEAFF. As DNA, the CDR3 is TGCGCCAGCAGCTTGGCTGACAGGAGAACTGAAGCTTTCTTT.

The chain carries TRBV11-1 and TRBJ1-6; D not resolved. V was pared by 1 base and J by 9 bases, with 7 bases between. In germline, CDR1 is SGHAT, CDR2 FQDESV (reference sequence). CDR3 length: 13 residues. CDR3 residues: CASSLVQRSPLHF. The CDR3 DNA reads TGTGCCAGCAGCTTAGTTCAGCGTTCACCCCTCCACTTT.

J is TRBJ2-6 and V is TRBV5-1; no clear D gene. There are 15 residues in the CDR3. CDR1 and CDR2 (germline): SGHRS, YFSETQ. V was trimmed by 3 bases and J by 2 bases, leaving 9 bases between them. CDR3 DNA: TGCGCCAGCAGCTCGCGGCCCGCTGGGGCCAACGTCCTGACTTTC. Protein: CASSSRPAGANVLTF.

This chain connects TRBV5-6 to TRBJ2-2; TRBD2 agrees at 11 bases. The CDR3 consists of 19 residues. V shed 0 bases and J 0 bases; nucleotides not matched to a gene: 7. Germline CDR1 and CDR2: SGHDT and YYEEEE. CDR3 sequence (DNA): TGTGCCAGCAGCTTGGGGTTAGCGGGGGGGCCAGCGAACACCGGGGAGCTGTTTTTT. It encodes CASSLGLAGGPANTGELFF.

This chain joins TRBV19 and TRBJ2-7, with 8 bases that match TRBD1. The CDR3 runs to 14 residues. Germline V gene data show CDR1 as LNHDA and CDR2 as SQIVND (reference sequence). The V gene end was trimmed by 7 bases and the J gene end by 8 bases; junction bases not matched to a gene: 13. CDR3 region: CASIGTGQENKQYF. In nucleotides, the CDR3 is TGTGCCAGTATAGGAACGGGACAGGAGAATAAGCAGTACTTC.